This TCR beta chain stems from a study of blood T cell repertoires in COVID-19. Study as a whole: PBMCs, B-cell-depleted T cells, or T cells were the source of the cDNA or gDNA that made up the material.

The V gene's germline CDR1 is LNHDA and CDR2 SQIVND (reference sequence). The V gene lost 0 bases and the J gene lost 2 bases, with 19 bases spanning the gap. The CDR3 has 19 residues. Only in-frame clones appear in the TCRdb table, and some are missing; sequencing was by immunoSEQ multiplex PCR. The sample yields approximately 150,000 clones, 65% to 85% seen once. Sequenced material: peripheral blood. This chain links TRBV19 with TRBJ1-4; D may be TRBD1 (5 bases). This TCR derives from a woman aged 50 to 65 with acute or convalescent COVID-19. The CDR3 loop is CASSIEQDGLRSTNEKLFF. CDR3 bases: TGTGCCAGTAGTATAGAACAGGACGGTCTAAGGTCGACTAATGAAAAACTGTTTTTT.